The 3 T cell receptor beta chains in this list originate from one sample, sequenced in a study of CD8 T cells in Susac syndrome (dated by TCRdb to between 2017 and 2020). Library construction relied on the immunoSEQ multiplex PCR assay. RNA was extracted using the RNeasy kit, and about 0.45 to 1 microgram was reverse transcribed with random hexamers. TCRdb ran its own pipeline on the public reads, namely fastp trimming at Q25 and MiXCR clone calling, and kept in-frame beta chains. Here each entry gathers all rows of one CDR3 protein and keeps the most common genes and DNA. This sample lists 350,000 to 550,000 distinct CDR3 sequences; approximately 85% were detected once. Of the sample, approximately 0.12% falls within the top ten clones. Sequenced input: CD8+ T cells from PBMCs. The receptors shown here come from a human donor with multiple sclerosis.

The genes are TRBV6-1 and TRBJ1-1; maybe TRBD1 (6 bases). The length of the CDR3 is 12 residues. V lost 2 bases, J lost 8 bases, and 9 bases lay in between. Germline V gene sequence: CDR1 MNHNS, CDR2 SASEGT. CDR3 DNA: TGTGCCAGCAGTGAAACAGGGATGGAAGCTTTCTTT. Residues: CASSETGMEAFF.

This clonotype occurred a few times. V is TRBV9 and J is TRBJ2-7; D remains ambiguous. Germline lookup yields CDR1 SGDLS and CDR2 YYNGEE. The CDR3 extends over 13 amino acids. V was cut by 0 bases and J by 3 bases, with 7 bases left in between. The CDR3 spells CASSVGSYYEQYF. CDR3 nucleotide sequence: TGTGCCAGCAGCGTAGGCAGTTACTACGAGCAGTACTTC.

The chain links TRBV27 to TRBJ2-7; D may be TRBD1 or TRBD2 (5 bases each). The CDR3 length is 15 residues. V gave up 5 bases and J gave up 2 bases, with 16 bases separating them. CDR1 MNHEY and CDR2 SMNVEV come from the germline V gene (reference sequence). CDR3 amino acids: CASSRDRNVAYEQYF. The CDR3 DNA reads as TGTGCCAGCAGTAGGGACCGTAACGTCGCCTACGAGCAGTACTTC.